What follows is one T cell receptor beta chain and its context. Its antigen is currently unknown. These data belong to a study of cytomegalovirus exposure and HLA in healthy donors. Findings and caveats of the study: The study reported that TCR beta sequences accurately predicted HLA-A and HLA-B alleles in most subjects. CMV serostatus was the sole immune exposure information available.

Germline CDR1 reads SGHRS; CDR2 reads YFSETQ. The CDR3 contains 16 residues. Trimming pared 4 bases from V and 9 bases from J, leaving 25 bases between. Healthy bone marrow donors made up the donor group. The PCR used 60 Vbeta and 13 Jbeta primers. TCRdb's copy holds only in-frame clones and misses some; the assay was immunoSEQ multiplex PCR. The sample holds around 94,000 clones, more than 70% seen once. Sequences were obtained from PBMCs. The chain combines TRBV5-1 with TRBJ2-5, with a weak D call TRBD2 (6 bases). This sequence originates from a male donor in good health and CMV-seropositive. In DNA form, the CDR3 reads TGCGCCAGCAGCCCGCTTAGGGGTAGCGGACCTCGGGCCCAGTACTTC. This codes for CASSPLRGSGPRAQYF.